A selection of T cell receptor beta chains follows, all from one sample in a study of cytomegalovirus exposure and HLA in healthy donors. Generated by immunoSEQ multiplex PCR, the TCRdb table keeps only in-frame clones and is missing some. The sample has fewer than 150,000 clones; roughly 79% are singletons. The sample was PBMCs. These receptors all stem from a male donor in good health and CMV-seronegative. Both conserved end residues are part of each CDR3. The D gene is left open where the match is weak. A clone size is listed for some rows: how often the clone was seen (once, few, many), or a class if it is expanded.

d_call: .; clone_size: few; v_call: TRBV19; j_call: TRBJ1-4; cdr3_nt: TGTGCCAGTAGTAAGGACACCTATAATGAAAAACTGTTTTTT; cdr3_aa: CASSKDTYNEKLFF
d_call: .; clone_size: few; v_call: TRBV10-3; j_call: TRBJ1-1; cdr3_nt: TGTGCCATCAGTTCTACAGGAGAAAAAGCTTTCTTT; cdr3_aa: CAISSTGEKAFF
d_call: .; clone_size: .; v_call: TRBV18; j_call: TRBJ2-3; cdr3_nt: TGTGCCAGCTCACCAAGCCGGGGGAGCACAGATACGCAGTATTTT; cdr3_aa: CASSPSRGSTDTQYF
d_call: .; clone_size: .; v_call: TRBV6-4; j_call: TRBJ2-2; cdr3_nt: TGTGCCAGCAGTGAATCCTCGGGATCGAACACCGGGGAGCTGTTTTTT; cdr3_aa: CASSESSGSNTGELFF
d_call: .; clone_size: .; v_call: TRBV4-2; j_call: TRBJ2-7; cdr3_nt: TGTGCCAGCAGCCGGGGTTTGGGGGGTAGCTCCTACGAGCAGTACTTC; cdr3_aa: CASSRGLGGSSYEQYF
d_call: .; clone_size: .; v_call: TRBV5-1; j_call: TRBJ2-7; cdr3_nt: TGCCCCAGCAGCTTGGCGTCCACCAGCTCCTACGAGCAGTACTTC; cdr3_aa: CPSSLASTSSYEQYF
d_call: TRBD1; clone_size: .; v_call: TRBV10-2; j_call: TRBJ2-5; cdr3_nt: TGCGCCAGTTCCCCGACAGGGCCAGAGACCCAGTACTTC; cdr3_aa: CASSPTGPETQYF
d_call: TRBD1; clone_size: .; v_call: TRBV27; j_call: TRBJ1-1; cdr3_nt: TGTGCCAGTAGTTTGGGTGGGACAGGGGTTACTGAAGCTTTCTTT; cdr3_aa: CASSLGGTGVTEAFF
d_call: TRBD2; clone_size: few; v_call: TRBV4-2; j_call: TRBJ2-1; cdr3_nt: TGTGCCAGCCGCCCGCTAGCGGGAGATCGTGAGCAGTTCTTC; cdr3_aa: CASRPLAGDREQFF
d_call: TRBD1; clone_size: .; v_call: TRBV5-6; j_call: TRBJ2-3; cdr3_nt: TGTGCCAGCAGCCCGGAACCGGGACAGGGGGTTACGGATACGCAGTATTTT; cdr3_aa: CASSPEPGQGVTDTQYF
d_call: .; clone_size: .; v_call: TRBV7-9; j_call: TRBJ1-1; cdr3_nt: TGTGCCAGCAGCTTCACAGGGATGAACACTGAAGCTTTCTTT; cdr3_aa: CASSFTGMNTEAFF
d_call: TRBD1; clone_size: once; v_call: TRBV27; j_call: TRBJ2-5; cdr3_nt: TGTGCCAGCAGTTTACTCAGGGGGCAGACCCAGTACTTC; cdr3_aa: CASSLLRGQTQYF
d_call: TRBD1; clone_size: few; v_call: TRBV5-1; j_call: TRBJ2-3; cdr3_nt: TGCGCCAGCAGCTTGGAGGGGGCAGCGTCAGATACGCAGTATTTT; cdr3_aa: CASSLEGAASDTQYF
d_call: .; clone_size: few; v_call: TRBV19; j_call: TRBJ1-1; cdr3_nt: TGTGCCAGTATGAGGGGGTTCACTGAAGCTTTCTTT; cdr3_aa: CASMRGFTEAFF
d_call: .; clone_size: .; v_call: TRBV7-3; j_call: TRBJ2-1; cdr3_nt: TGTGCCAGCAGCTTATACTCCACGGCGGACAAGTACAATGAGCAGTTCTTC; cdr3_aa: CASSLYSTADKYNEQFF
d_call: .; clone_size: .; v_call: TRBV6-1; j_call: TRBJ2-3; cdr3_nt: TGTGCCAGCAGTGCTTCTAGAAACACAGATACGCAGTATTTT; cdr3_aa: CASSASRNTDTQYF
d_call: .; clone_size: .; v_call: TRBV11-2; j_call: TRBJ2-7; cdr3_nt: TGTGCCAGCGAGGGAGACTCCTACGAGCAGTACTTC; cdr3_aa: CASEGDSYEQYF
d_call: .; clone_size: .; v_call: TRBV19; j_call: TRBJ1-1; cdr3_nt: TGTGCCAGTAGGACTAAGAGGAACACTGAAGCTTTCTTT; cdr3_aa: CASRTKRNTEAFF
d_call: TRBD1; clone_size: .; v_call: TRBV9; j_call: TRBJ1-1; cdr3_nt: TGTGCCAGCAGCGTAGTTGACTCAGGGGGAACTGAAGCTTTCTTT; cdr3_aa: CASSVVDSGGTEAFF
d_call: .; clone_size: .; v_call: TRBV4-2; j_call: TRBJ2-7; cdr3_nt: TGTGCCAGCAGCCAAGATGGTGGAGTCTCCTACGAGCAGTACTTC; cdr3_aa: CASSQDGGVSYEQYF
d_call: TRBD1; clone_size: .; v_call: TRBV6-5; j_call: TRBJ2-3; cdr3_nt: TGTGCCAGCAGGCGACAGGGGCTCACAGATACGCAGTATTTT; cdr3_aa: CASRRQGLTDTQYF
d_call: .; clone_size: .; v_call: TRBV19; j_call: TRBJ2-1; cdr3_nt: TGTGCCAGTAGTATAATTCGGACAACGGCCGGGCCCTACAATGAGCAGTTCTTC; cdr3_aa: CASSIIRTTAGPYNEQFF
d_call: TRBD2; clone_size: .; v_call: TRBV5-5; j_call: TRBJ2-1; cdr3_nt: TGTGCCAGCAGCTTGGGGAGAAGAGGGACTAGCGGAAAGTACAATGAGCAGTTCTTC; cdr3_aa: CASSLGRRGTSGKYNEQFF
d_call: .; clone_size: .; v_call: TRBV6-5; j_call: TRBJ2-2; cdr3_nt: TGTGCCAGCAGCCCAACAGCGAACACCGGGGAGCTGTTTTTT; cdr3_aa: CASSPTANTGELFF
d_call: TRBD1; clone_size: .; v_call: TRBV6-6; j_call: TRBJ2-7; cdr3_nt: TGTGCCAGCAGCGATGGTGGACAGGGGCTCCCCTACGAGCAGTACTTC; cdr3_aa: CASSDGGQGLPYEQYF
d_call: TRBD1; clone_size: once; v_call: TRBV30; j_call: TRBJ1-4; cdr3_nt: TGTGCCTGGAGTCGACAGGGGTCCGATGAAAAACTGTTTTTT; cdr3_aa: CAWSRQGSDEKLFF
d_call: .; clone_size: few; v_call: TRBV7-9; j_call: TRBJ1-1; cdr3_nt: TGTGCCAGCAGCTTAGAGCCGGACACTGAAGCTTTCTTT; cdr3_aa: CASSLEPDTEAFF
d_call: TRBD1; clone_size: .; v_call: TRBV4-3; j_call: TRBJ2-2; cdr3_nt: TGCGCCAGCAGCCAGTATGGACAGGGGCACACCGGGGAGCTGTTTTTT; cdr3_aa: CASSQYGQGHTGELFF
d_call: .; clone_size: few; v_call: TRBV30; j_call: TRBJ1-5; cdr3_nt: TGTGCCTGGAGCCCCGCGGCAGGCAATCAGCCCCAGCATTTT; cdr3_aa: CAWSPAAGNQPQHF
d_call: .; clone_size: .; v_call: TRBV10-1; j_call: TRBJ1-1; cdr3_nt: TGCGCCAGCAGTGAGTCCGGGAGGGGCCAGAACACTGAAGCTTTCTTT; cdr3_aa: CASSESGRGQNTEAFF
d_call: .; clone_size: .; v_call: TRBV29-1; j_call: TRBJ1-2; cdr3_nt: TGCAGCGTTGAAGATGAATTGAGGTGGGGGGATGGCTACCCCTTC; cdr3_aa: CSVEDELRWGDGYPF
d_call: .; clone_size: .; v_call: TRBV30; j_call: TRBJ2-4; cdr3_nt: TGTGCCTGGAATCGGCGGGACCTAAACATTCAGTACTTC; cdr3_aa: CAWNRRDLNIQYF
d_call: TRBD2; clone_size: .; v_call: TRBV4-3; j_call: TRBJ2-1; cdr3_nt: TGCGCCAGCAGCCTGGGACTAGCGGGGGAGAGTCTCTACAATGAGCAGTTCTTC; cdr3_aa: CASSLGLAGESLYNEQFF
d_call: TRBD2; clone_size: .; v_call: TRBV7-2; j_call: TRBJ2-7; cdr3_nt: TGTGCCAGCAGGGCCCCTTCTAGCGGGGGGCCCGCCTACGAGCAGTACTTC; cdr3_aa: CASRAPSSGGPAYEQYF
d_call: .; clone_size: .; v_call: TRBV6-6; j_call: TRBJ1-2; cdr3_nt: TGTGCCAGCAGTTACCAGATTCGCTATGGCTACACCTTC; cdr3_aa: CASSYQIRYGYTF
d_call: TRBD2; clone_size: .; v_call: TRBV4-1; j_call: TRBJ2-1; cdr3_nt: TGCGCCAGCAGCCAAAGTATCTTGGCGGGAGAACCCGATGAGCAGTTCTTC; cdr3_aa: CASSQSILAGEPDEQFF
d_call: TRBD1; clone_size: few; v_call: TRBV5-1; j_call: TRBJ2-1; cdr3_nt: TGCGCCAGCAGCTTGGAGGGACAGGGGGAAGTCGATGAGCAGTTCTTC; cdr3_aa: CASSLEGQGEVDEQFF
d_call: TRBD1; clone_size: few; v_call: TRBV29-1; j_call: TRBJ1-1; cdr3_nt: TGCAGCGTTTTAACGTCTAGGGGGCATCCTGAAGCTTTCTTT; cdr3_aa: CSVLTSRGHPEAFF
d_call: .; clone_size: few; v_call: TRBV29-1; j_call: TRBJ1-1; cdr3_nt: TGCAGCGTTGATGGGTGGGGCGCCGGTGAAGCTTTCTTT; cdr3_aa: CSVDGWGAGEAFF
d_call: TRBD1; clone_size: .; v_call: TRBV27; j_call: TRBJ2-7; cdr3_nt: TGTGCCAGCAGTTTCCCGGACAGGACGTACGAGCAGTACTTC; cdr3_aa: CASSFPDRTYEQYF
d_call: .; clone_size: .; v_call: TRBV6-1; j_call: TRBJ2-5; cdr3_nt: TGTGCCAGCAGTGAAACGCCGGCAGGGAGGGGGGAGACCCAGTACTTC; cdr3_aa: CASSETPAGRGETQYF
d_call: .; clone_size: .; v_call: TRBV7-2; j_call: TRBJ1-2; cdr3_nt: TGTGCCAGCAGCTTAGCCCGGGGCTACACCTTC; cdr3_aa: CASSLARGYTF
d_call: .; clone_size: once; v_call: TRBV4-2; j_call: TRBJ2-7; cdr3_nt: TGTGCCAGCAGCCAAGATCGCGGCTACGAGCAGTACTTC; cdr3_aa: CASSQDRGYEQYF
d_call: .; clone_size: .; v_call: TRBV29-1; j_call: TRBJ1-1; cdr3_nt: TGCAGCGTCCCGGGACTCGCTTACCCCAACACTGAAGCTTTCTTT; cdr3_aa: CSVPGLAYPNTEAFF
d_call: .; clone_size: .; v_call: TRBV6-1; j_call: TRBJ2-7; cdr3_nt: TGTGCCAGCAGTGAACAGGACAGTTCCTACGAGCAGTACTTC; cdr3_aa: CASSEQDSSYEQYF
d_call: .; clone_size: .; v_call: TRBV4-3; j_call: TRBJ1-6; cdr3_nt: TGCGCCAGCAGCCAAGATAACAGTAATTCACCCCTCCACTTT; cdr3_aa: CASSQDNSNSPLHF
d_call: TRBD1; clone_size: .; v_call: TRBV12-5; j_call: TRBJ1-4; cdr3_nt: TGTGCTAGTGGTATAGGGACAGGGGTAGGTGTGTACGAAAAACTGTTTTTT; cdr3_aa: CASGIGTGVGVYEKLFF
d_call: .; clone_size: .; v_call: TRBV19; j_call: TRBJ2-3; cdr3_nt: TGTGCCAGTAGTATAGCTTTGCAGGTGGCGTCCGCAGATACGCAGTATTTT; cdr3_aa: CASSIALQVASADTQYF
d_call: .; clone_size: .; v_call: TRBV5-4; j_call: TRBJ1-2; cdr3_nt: TGTGCCAGCAGCTCCCCAGGGGTAGGAGGCTACACCTTC; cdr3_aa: CASSSPGVGGYTF
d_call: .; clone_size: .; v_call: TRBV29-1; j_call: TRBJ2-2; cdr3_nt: TGCAGCGTTGAATCCAGGAACACCGGGGAGCTGTTTTTT; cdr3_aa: CSVESRNTGELFF
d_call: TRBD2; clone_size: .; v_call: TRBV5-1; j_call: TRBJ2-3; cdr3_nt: TGCGCCAGCAGCTTGGGGTCCGGCGGGGGGACAGATACGCAGTATTTT; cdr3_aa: CASSLGSGGGTDTQYF
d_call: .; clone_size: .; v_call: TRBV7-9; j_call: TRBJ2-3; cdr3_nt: TGTTCCAGCAGCACAGCTGATACGCAGTATTTT; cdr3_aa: CSSSTADTQYF
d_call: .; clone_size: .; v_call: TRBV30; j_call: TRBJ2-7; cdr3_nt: TGTGCCTGGATGGGTGGGACACCGGTCTCCTACGAGCAGTACTTC; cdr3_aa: CAWMGGTPVSYEQYF
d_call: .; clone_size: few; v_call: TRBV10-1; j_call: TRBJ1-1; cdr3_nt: TGCGCCTGTTCCTCGGGTGGCACTGAAGCTTTCTTT; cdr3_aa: CACSSGGTEAFF
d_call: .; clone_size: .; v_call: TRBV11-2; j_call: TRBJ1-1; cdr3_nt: TGTGCCAGCAGTTCCGGGCCCTCGGGGACTGAAGCTTTCTTT; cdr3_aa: CASSSGPSGTEAFF
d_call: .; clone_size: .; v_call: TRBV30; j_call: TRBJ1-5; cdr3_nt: TGTGCCTGGAGTGTAGCTAGCAATCAGCCCCAGCATTTT; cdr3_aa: CAWSVASNQPQHF
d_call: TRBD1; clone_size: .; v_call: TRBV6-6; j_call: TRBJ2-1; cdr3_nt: TGTGCCAGCAGTGATGGACAGGGTATTTTCAATGAGCAGTTCTTC; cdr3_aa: CASSDGQGIFNEQFF
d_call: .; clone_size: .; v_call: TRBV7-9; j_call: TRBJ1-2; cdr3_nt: TGTGCCAGCAGCTTAAGCTCCGTCTATGGCTACACCTTC; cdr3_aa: CASSLSSVYGYTF
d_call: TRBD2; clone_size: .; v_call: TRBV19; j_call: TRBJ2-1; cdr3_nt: TGTGCCAGTAGTATAGGGTTGGGGCTAGCGGGAGATGAGCAGTTCTTC; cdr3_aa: CASSIGLGLAGDEQFF
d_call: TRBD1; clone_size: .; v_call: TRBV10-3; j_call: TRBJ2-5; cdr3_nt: TGTGCCATCAGTGAGTCCGGACAGGGGAAAGAGACCCAGTACTTC; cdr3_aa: CAISESGQGKETQYF